Sequencing of this T cell receptor (beta chain) was carried out in a study of regulatory T cells in long-lasting Graves disease. V was clipped by 10 bases and J by 0 bases, with 15 bases between them. The CDR3 extends over 15 amino acids. CDR1 and CDR2 (germline): MNHNS, SASEGT. This clonotype was seen at least ten times. Its antigen is undetermined. Findings and limits, study-wide: Persistent disease exhibited a predilection for TRBV28, TRBJ1-2 and TRBJ2-5.

Documented time point: persistent/refractory GD, antithyroid drugs over 5 years with positive TRAb. PBMC RNA was the source of the TCR library. Approximately 10-milliliter peripheral blood samples went into EDTA tubes. Arm-PCR of CDR3 regions and iRepertoire HTBI primers were used to build TCR beta libraries. TCRdb re-analysed the multiplex PCR reads in MiXCR, keeping a single row per CDR3 protein. This sample has around 510,000 distinct CDR3 sequences; about a fifth occur once, and the top ten carry 7% to 9.5%. The chain links TRBV6-1 to TRBJ2-2; D might be TRBD2 (5 bases). The sequence came from a female donor with Graves disease. The sequences come from peripheral blood mononuclear cells (PBMCs), collected when the disease was refractory, from a patient treated with antithyroid drugs. For the CDR3, the DNA is TGTGCCACCCTTCCGGGGAGAGCGAACACCGGGGAGCTGTTTTTT. Translation: CATLPGRANTGELFF.